A single sample is the source of the 24 T cell receptor beta chains below, sequenced in a study of cytomegalovirus exposure and HLA in healthy donors. The PCR made use of 60 Vbeta and 13 Jbeta primers. Clones were read by immunoSEQ multiplex PCR, and TCRdb kept only the in-frame ones, dropping some. The table includes 85,000 to 100,000 clones, 60% to 80% detected once. Sequencing input: PBMCs. These receptor sequences come from a middle-aged man in good health and CMV-seropositive.

This clone was detected a few times. This chain joins TRBV6-5 and TRBJ1-3; D gene ambiguous. The CDR3 is 12 amino acids. CDR1 MNHEY and CDR2 SVGAGI come from the germline V gene. Trimming cost V 5 bases and J 4 bases, with 6 bases left between them. The CDR3 here is CASSPRGNTIYF. The CDR3 DNA reads TGTGCCAGCAGTCCTAGGGGAAACACCATATATTTT.

The chain employs TRBV5-6 and TRBJ1-5, with D perhaps matching TRBD1 (5 bases). The ends were cut back, 0 bases at V and 5 bases at J, with 9 bases in the middle. CDR3 length: 14 amino acids. Germline-derived CDR1 and CDR2 are SGHDT and YYEEEE. The CDR3 is CASSLGGGDQPQHF. The DNA for the CDR3 is TGTGCCAGCAGCTTGGGCGGAGGGGATCAGCCCCAGCATTTT.

The chain couples TRBV19 to TRBJ2-1; D not resolved. This CDR3 spans 14 amino acids. From germline, CDR1 is LNHDA and CDR2 SQIVND (reference sequence). Trimming pared 5 bases from V and 7 bases from J, leaving 15 bases between. CDR3 nucleotide sequence: TGTGCCAGTAGTCCCGACACCCATAGGAATGAGCAGTTCTTC. Translating it yields CASSPDTHRNEQFF.

V and J are TRBV27 and TRBJ2-1; 9 bases are shared with TRBD2. CDR1 is MNHEY, CDR2 SMNVEV, per germline (reference sequence). J lost 7 bases, V lost 6 bases, and 4 bases had no gene match. This CDR3 has 13 residues. In DNA, the CDR3 is TGTGCCAGCAGGGCTAGCGGGGCGAATGAGCAGTTCTTC. This sequence encodes CASRASGANEQFF.

The chain recombines TRBV4-3 with TRBJ1-6; 10 positions match TRBD1. Looked up from germline, CDR1 is LGHNA and CDR2 is YSLEER. V shed 6 bases, J shed 9 bases, and the junction held 14 bases outside the gene matches. The CDR3 loop spans 17 amino acids. CDR3 nucleotide sequence: TGCGCCAGCAGGTCTACCGGGACAGGGGATATCGTTTCACCCCTCCACTTT. Protein: CASRSTGTGDIVSPLHF.

This clone has more than one count but fewer than ten. V usage is TRBV2 and J usage is TRBJ2-7; no clear D gene. V was pared by 7 bases and J by 0 bases, with 4 bases between. Germline V lookup: CDR1 SNHLY, CDR2 FYNNEI. This CDR3 is 11 amino acids long. CDR3 nucleotides: TGTGCCAGCACCCTCTCCTACGAGCAGTACTTC. It codes for CASTLSYEQYF.

V gene TRBV10-3 combines with J gene TRBJ1-4, with a weak D call TRBD1 (5 bases). The CDR3 is 13 residues long. The V and J ends lost 3 bases and 13 bases respectively, with 15 bases between them. Germline-derived CDR1 and CDR2 are ENHRY and SYGVKD. CDR3 DNA: TGTGCCATCAGTGATACTGGGGCGGACGTACTGTTTTTT. Its translation: CAISDTGADVLFF.

The V and J genes are TRBV5-4 and TRBJ2-7; TRBD1 is a possible D gene (6 bases). Germline CDR1 reads SGHNT; CDR2 reads YYREEE (reference sequence). This CDR3 is 15 amino acids long. V lost 4 bases and J lost 3, with 17 bases in between. CDR3 nucleotide sequence: TGTGCCAGCAGCGCGTCCGGGACATACCTCTACGAGCAGTACTTC. This sequence encodes CASSASGTYLYEQYF.

V is TRBV5-1 and J is TRBJ2-3; tentative D call: TRBD1 (6 bases). There are 14 residues in the CDR3. The ends were cut back, 7 bases at V and 0 bases at J, with 12 bases in the middle. Germline CDR1 reads SGHRS; CDR2 reads YFSETQ. The CDR3 coding sequence is TGCGCCAGCTTGGACAGTTCTAGCACAGATACGCAGTATTTT. Translated: CASLDSSSTDTQYF.

V and J are TRBV2 and TRBJ2-1, with 11 bases that match TRBD2. Germline trimming cut 5 bases from V and 9 bases from J; bases unmatched to any gene: 9. Germline lookup yields CDR1 SNHLY and CDR2 FYNNEI. The CDR3 extends over 15 amino acids. The CDR3, as DNA: TGTGCCAGCAGTTTACTAGCGGGGGCTGGGCCTGAGCAGTTCTTC. Translation: CASSLLAGAGPEQFF.

The rearrangement uses TRBV11-3 and TRBJ1-5, with 7 bases that match TRBD1. This CDR3 region has 18 residues. V lost 5 bases, J lost 3 bases, and 16 bases stayed unmatched. From germline, CDR1 is SGHNT and CDR2 YENEEA. The CDR3 DNA is TGTGCCAGCAGCCATCTAAGGATATGTCAGGGGGTCAATCAGCCCCAGCATTTT. Amino acid sequence: CASSHLRICQGVNQPQHF.

The rearrangement links TRBV2 to TRBJ1-1, with D possibly matching TRBD1 (5 bases). The CDR3 is made up of 12 amino acids. The V and J ends lost 6 bases and 1 base respectively, with 6 bases between them. The germline V gene encodes CDR1 SNHLY and CDR2 FYNNEI. The CDR3 here is CASRTGNTEAFF. DNA of the CDR3: TGTGCCAGCAGAACAGGGAACACTGAAGCTTTCTTT.

This clone has just one count. This sequence joins TRBV19 and TRBJ2-5; 8 bases are shared with TRBD1. The V and J ends lost 6 bases and 4 bases, in that order; junction bases with no gene match: 10. Germline V CDR1 and CDR2: LNHDA, SQIVND (reference sequence). The CDR3 sequence is 15 residues long. CDR3 nucleotides: TGTGCCAGTAGCACACGACAGGGGACCATAGAGACCCAGTACTTC. Translating gives CASSTRQGTIETQYF. The whole variable domain, remainder taken from reference TRBV19 and TRBJ2-5, is DGGITQSPKYLFRKEGQNVTLSCEQNLNHDAMYWYRQDPGQGLRLIYYSQIVNDFQKGDIAEGYSVSREKKESFPLTVTSAQKNPTAFYLCASSTRQGTIETQYFGPGTRLLVL.

The chain combines TRBV30 with TRBJ2-7; possible D gene TRBD1, 5 bases. V lost 5 bases to trimming and J lost 3 bases, with 8 bases between them. CDR3 length equals 11 residues. Germline V gene lookup returns CDR1 GTSNPN and CDR2 SVGIG (reference sequence). The CDR3 sequence: CAWGRDYEQYF. CDR3 DNA: TGTGCCTGGGGCAGGGACTACGAGCAGTACTTC.

This clone occurred once. The V and J genes are TRBV27 and TRBJ2-5; TRBD1 aligns across 7 bases. Germline V gene sequence: CDR1 MNHEY, CDR2 SMNVEV (reference sequence). With V trimmed by 4 bases and J by 4 bases, 6 bases remained unmatched. This CDR3 spans 14 amino acids. The CDR3 loop reads CASSWQGVGETQYF. For the CDR3, the DNA is TGTGCCAGCAGTTGGCAGGGGGTGGGAGAGACCCAGTACTTC.

This chain links TRBV5-4 with TRBJ2-2, with D unresolved. Trimming cost V 0 bases and J 4 bases, with 4 bases left between them. The CDR3 sequence is 13 residues long. Germline CDR1 and CDR2: SGHNT and YYREEE (reference sequence). DNA for the CDR3: TGTGCCAGCAGCTTGGGGGCCACCGGGGAGCTGTTTTTT. The encoded protein is CASSLGATGELFF.

The V and J genes are TRBV5-5 and TRBJ2-5; 9 bases agree with TRBD1. Germline assignment: CDR1 SGHKS and CDR2 YYEKEE (reference sequence). The CDR3 is 16 residues long. J lost 5 bases, V lost 4 bases, and 12 bases had no gene match. The CDR3 nucleotides read TGTGCCAGCAGCGCGGGGCGGGACAGGGCTTGGGAGACCCAGTACTTC. Its translation: CASSAGRDRAWETQYF.

The V and J genes are TRBV29-1 and TRBJ2-1; 7 nucleotides agree with TRBD2. The CDR3 has 12 residues. After removal of 6 bases from V and 3 bases from J, the junction contained 2 bases not matched to a gene. Per germline, CDR1 SQVTM and CDR2 ANQGSEA. The DNA of the CDR3 is TGCAGCGTCGGGACTAACTACAATGAGCAGTTCTTC. Translated: CSVGTNYNEQFF.

This sequence joins TRBV27 and TRBJ2-1, with TRBD2 matching 9 bases. V trimming: 0 bases; J trimming: 4 bases; junction bases outside the gene matches: 7. In germline, CDR1 is MNHEY, CDR2 SMNVEV (reference sequence). The CDR3 is 17 residues long. CDR3: CASSLSGTSLLYNEQFF. The DNA of the CDR3 is TGTGCCAGCAGTTTATCTGGGACTAGCCTCTTGTACAATGAGCAGTTCTTC.

V is TRBV9 and J is TRBJ1-1; a possible D gene is TRBD1 (5 bases). CDR3 size: 13 residues. V dropped 4 bases and J dropped 7 bases, with 14 bases sitting between them. Per the germline V gene, CDR1 is SGDLS and CDR2 is YYNGEE. The CDR3 here is CASSRSGRGEAFF. Here the CDR3 DNA reads TGTGCCAGCAGCAGATCAGGGCGAGGTGAAGCTTTCTTT. Drawing the rest from reference TRBV9 and TRBJ1-1, the complete variable domain is DSGVTQTPKHLITATGQRVTLRCSPRSGDLSVYWYQQSLDQGLQFLIQYYNGEERAKGNILERFSAQQFPDLHSELNLSSLELGDSALYFCASSRSGRGEAFFGQGTRLTVV.

The rearrangement uses TRBV19 and TRBJ1-2; possibly TRBD1 for D (5 bases). The V gene's germline CDR1 is LNHDA and CDR2 SQIVND (reference sequence). This CDR3 region has 14 residues. Trimming took off 6 bases at V and 4 bases at J, with 15 bases between the two ends. DNA for the CDR3: TGTGCCAGTAGCGCGGGACGGACAACCTATGGCTACACCTTC. Protein product: CASSAGRTTYGYTF.

J is TRBJ1-2 and V is TRBV7-8, with 11 bases identical to TRBD1. In germline, CDR1 is SGHVS, CDR2 FQNEAQ. With V trimmed by 0 bases and J by 8 bases, 11 bases remained unmatched. CDR3 length: 17 residues. CDR3 DNA sequence: TGTGCCAGCAGCTTAGCGGACAGGGGGCTTGATCAGAAAGGCTACACCTTC. Protein sequence: CASSLADRGLDQKGYTF.

This clone was recorded once. This chain joins TRBV7-9 and TRBJ2-7; TRBD1 might be the D (5 bases). V shed 8 bases and J shed 4 bases, with 15 bases lying between them. CDR3 length equals 13 residues. CDR1 and CDR2 from the germline V gene are SEHNR and FQNEAQ (reference sequence). This CDR3 reads CASSPVGRYEQYF. CDR3 nucleotide sequence: TGTGCCAGCTCACCGGTGGGGCGATACGAGCAGTACTTC.

In its sample, this clone was seen a few times. The chain joins TRBV5-1 to TRBJ2-7; 8 bases are a match to TRBD1. CDR1 and CDR2 from the germline V gene are SGHRS and YFSETQ. J gave up 3 bases and V 4 bases, and 3 bases lay outside the gene matches. This CDR3 is 13 amino acids long. The CDR3 coding sequence is TGCGCCAGCAGCGATGACAGGGGCTACGAGCAGTACTTC. Its translation is CASSDDRGYEQYF.